This TCR beta chain was retrieved from a study of shared clonotypes between healthy human individuals. Clones were read by immunoSEQ multiplex PCR, and TCRdb kept only the in-frame ones, dropping some. The sample shows about 580,000 clones, 95% to 98% of them seen only once. The CDR3 length is 17 residues. The germline CDR1 and CDR2 sequences are SGHAT and FQNNGV. Germline trimming cut 0 bases from V and 3 bases from J; bases unmatched to any gene: 11. As defined, naive CD8 cells were CD45RO-negative and positively selected for CCR7, with terminally differentiated effector memory CD45RA+ cells excluded. This clone was seen only once.

V and J are TRBV11-2 and TRBJ2-7; TRBD1 agrees at 7 bases. The sequence was collected from a man younger than 40 in good health. The sample comprised naive CD8+ T cells sorted from blood. CDR3 in DNA: TGTGCCAGCAGCTTAGAGGGGTGGGACAGACACAGCTACGAGCAGTACTTC. Protein: CASSLEGWDRHSYEQYF.